These 25 T cell receptor beta chains were sequenced from one sample in a study of blood T cell repertoires in COVID-19. Data came from immunoSEQ multiplex PCR; TCRdb stores just in-frame clones and leaves some out. Among more than 110,000 clones listed, 75% to 90% were seen once. Sequenced input: PBMCs or T cells enriched from blood (not recorded which). The receptors derive from a middle-aged man who had recovered from COVID-19.

The chain is built from TRBV21-1 and TRBJ2-7; the table's TRBD1 call for D was not verified on the DNA. TRBV21-1 is a pseudogene. This CDR3 region has 13 residues. In DNA, the CDR3 is TGTGCCAGCAGCAAAGACGCCACATACGAGCAGTACTTC. Translated, it gives CASSKDATYEQYF.

The rearrangement joins TRBV7-9 to TRBJ2-7, with 9 bases aligning to TRBD1. V lost 5 bases and J lost 5; bases outside the gene matches: 10. The CDR3 is 15 residues long. Germline CDR1 and CDR2: SEHNR and FQNEAQ (reference sequence). The CDR3 sequence: CASSITRDRENEQYV. CDR3 DNA: TGTGCCAGCAGCATTACCCGGGACAGGGAGAACGAGCAGTACGTC.

Only a few counts were recorded for this clone. V gene TRBV9 combines with J gene TRBJ1-5; 9 positions agree with TRBD1. V shed 8 bases, J shed 5 bases, and the junction held 17 bases outside the gene matches. Germline V gene data show CDR1 as SGDLS and CDR2 as YYNGEE. This CDR3 has 17 residues. The CDR3 is CARNTGTGTDVDQPQHF. Here the CDR3 DNA reads TGTGCCAGGAACACCGGGACAGGGACGGATGTGGATCAGCCCCAGCATTTT.

The rearrangement joins TRBV28 to TRBJ2-7, with TRBD1 matching over 7 bases. From germline, CDR1 is MDHEN and CDR2 SYDVKM. This CDR3 comprises 14 residues. Trimming cost V 5 bases and J 3 bases; bases outside gene matches: 7. CDR3 coding DNA: TGTGCCAGCAGTCGCGACAGGGCGAACTACGAGCAGTACTTC. This codes for CASSRDRANYEQYF.

This rearrangement joins TRBV9 to TRBJ2-1; no clear D. Germline V gene lookup returns CDR1 SGDLS and CDR2 YYNGEE. The CDR3 is 14 amino acids. The ends were cut back, 0 bases at V and 6 bases at J, with 10 bases in the middle. For the CDR3, the DNA is TGTGCCAGCAGCGTAGTGACTTCTAGCAATGAGCAGTTCTTC. Protein product: CASSVVTSSNEQFF.

The genes are TRBV28 and TRBJ1-2, with TRBD1 matching over 9 bases. CDR1 is MDHEN, CDR2 SYDVKM, per germline. With 7 bases clipped from V and 4 bases from J, the junction kept 10 bases outside the gene matches. The CDR3 is 15 residues long. The CDR3 protein is CASIKPGQGSYGYTF. CDR3 in DNA: TGTGCCAGCATCAAACCGGGACAGGGTTCCTATGGCTACACCTTC.

The V and J genes are TRBV6-2 or TRBV6-3 and TRBJ1-2; D is possibly TRBD1 (6 bases). The CDR3 has 14 residues. V lost 4 bases and J 5 bases, leaving 14 bases between the germline ends. Germline lookup yields CDR1 MNHEY and CDR2 SVGEGT. The CDR3 nucleotides read TGTGCCAGCAGTTGGGACATTCCGTTGTATGGCTACACCTTC. The encoded protein is CASSWDIPLYGYTF.

The chain uses TRBV29-1 and TRBJ1-1, with a weak D call TRBD1 (5 bases). Trimming pared 0 bases from V and 7 bases from J, leaving 12 bases between. Germline V lookup: CDR1 SQVTM, CDR2 ANQGSEA. The CDR3 length is 13 residues. This CDR3 reads CSVEEPGEFEAFF. CDR3 bases: TGCAGCGTTGAAGAGCCGGGGGAATTTGAAGCTTTCTTT.

This clone was observed a single time. The V call is TRBV11-2, the J call TRBJ2-7; maybe TRBD2 (5 bases). Deletions cut 5 bases from V and 5 bases from J, with 16 bases between. Per the germline V gene, CDR1 is SGHAT and CDR2 is FQNNGV. The CDR3 has 14 amino acids. In nucleotides, the CDR3 is TGTGCCAGCAGCGAACTAGGGAGACGGGACGAGCAGTACGTC. Encoded protein: CASSELGRRDEQYV.

The gene calls are TRBV11-1 and TRBJ1-2; D not resolved. The V gene's germline CDR1 is SGHAT and CDR2 FQDESV (reference sequence). The ends were cut back, 5 bases at V and 4 bases at J, with 11 bases in the middle. This CDR3 is 13 amino acids long. The CDR3 sequence is CASSPYGGYGYTF. The CDR3 DNA reads as TGTGCCAGCAGCCCGTATGGAGGCTATGGCTACACCTTC.

In its sample, this clone was seen a few times. The V call is TRBV28, the J call TRBJ2-1, with D possibly matching TRBD1 (5 bases). CDR1 MDHEN and CDR2 SYDVKM come from the germline V gene. The CDR3 extends over 16 amino acids. The germline V and J ends were trimmed by 5 bases and 5 bases, with 19 bases remaining between them. CDR3 bases: TGTGCCAGCAGTACCAACAGGAAAGCGATCCACAATGAGCAGTTCTTC. Protein: CASSTNRKAIHNEQFF.

The chain uses TRBV29-1 and TRBJ2-4; 9 nucleotides match TRBD1. In germline, CDR1 is SQVTM, CDR2 ANQGSEA. Trimming removed 5 bases from V and 6 bases from J; junction bases left unmatched: 8. The CDR3 runs to 14 residues. The CDR3 DNA reads TGCAGCGTTACCACCGGACAGGGGACAAACATTCAGTACTTC. It yields the protein CSVTTGQGTNIQYF.

This chain uses TRBV30 with TRBJ1-4, with 9 nucleotides matching TRBD1. The CDR3 loop spans 15 amino acids. V gave up 3 bases and J gave up 4 bases; unmatched junction bases: 6. Germline CDR1 and CDR2: GTSNPN and SVGIG (reference sequence). CDR3 sequence: CAWRGNRGRNEKLFF. The CDR3 region has the DNA TGTGCCTGGAGGGGGAACAGGGGGCGTAATGAAAAACTGTTTTTT.

The count of this clone is one. The V gene is TRBV20-1, the J gene TRBJ2-7; D call uncertain. Between the trimmed V and J ends, which lost 8 bases and 1 base, there was a span of 9 bases. The V gene's germline CDR1 is DFQATT and CDR2 SNEGSKA (reference sequence). CDR3 length equals 11 residues. Here the CDR3 DNA reads TGCAGTCTGGAGCAATCCTACGAGCAGTACTTC. Its translation is CSLEQSYEQYF.

This clone was observed once. This sequence joins TRBV5-1 and TRBJ2-7; a possible D gene is TRBD2 (6 bases). V lost 0 bases and J lost 7, with 11 bases in between. Germline V gene lookup returns CDR1 SGHRS and CDR2 YFSETQ. The CDR3 runs 13 residues. CDR3 protein: CASSLVEGFEQYF. The CDR3 DNA sequence: TGCGCCAGCAGCTTGGTGGAGGGATTTGAGCAGTACTTC.

The chain combines TRBV5-1 with TRBJ1-1; perhaps TRBD1 as D (5 bases). This CDR3 contains 17 residues. Between the trimmed V and J ends, which lost 0 bases and 0 bases, there was a span of 15 bases. Germline V gene data show CDR1 as SGHRS and CDR2 as YFSETQ. CDR3 in amino acids: CASSLDGALEMNTEAFF. The CDR3 nucleotides read TGCGCCAGCAGCTTGGATGGGGCCCTGGAGATGAACACTGAAGCTTTCTTT.

This clone was observed a few times. The chain couples TRBV21-1 to TRBJ1-5; the DNA was not compared with TRBD1, the D call given in the table. TRBV21-1 is a pseudogene segment. CDR3 size: 14 residues. As DNA, the CDR3 is TGTGCCAGCCCCAAGGGCAGGGACAATCAGCCCCAGCATTTT. It encodes CASPKGRDNQPQHF.

The chain couples TRBV5-3 to TRBJ1-2; no reliable D call. TRBV5-3 has ORF status, its function being uncertain. The V and J ends lost 4 bases and 5 bases respectively, with 18 bases between them. The CDR3 has 15 residues. Here the CDR3 reads CARSLLEGRRYGYTF. The DNA of the CDR3 is TGTGCCAGAAGCCTTCTAGAAGGCCGGCGGTATGGCTACACCTTC.

This rearrangement joins TRBV5-4 to TRBJ1-1, with 7 bases aligning to TRBD1. Unmatched junction bases numbered 9, after V lost 10 bases and J lost 0 bases. There are 14 residues in the CDR3. The V gene's germline CDR1 is SGHNT and CDR2 YYREEE (reference sequence). The CDR3, as DNA: TGTGCCGCCAGGAGGGACAGCATGAACACTGAAGCTTTCTTT. This sequence encodes CAARRDSMNTEAFF.

The genes are TRBV3-1 (or the pseudogene TRBV3-2) and TRBJ1-1; D is undetermined. The germline gives CDR1 LGHDT, CDR2 YNNKEL (reference sequence). The CDR3 extends over 11 amino acids. The germline V and J ends were trimmed by 5 bases and 11 bases, with 12 bases remaining between them. DNA for the CDR3: TGTGCCAGCAGCGATCTAGATGAGGCTTTCTTT. Translating gives CASSDLDEAFF.

The V and J genes are TRBV18 and TRBJ2-5; TRBD2 aligns across 12 bases. The J segment lost 5 bases and the V segment lost 6 bases, leaving 7 bases of the junction unmatched. The CDR3 covers 15 residues. Germline V gene lookup returns CDR1 KGHSH and CDR2 LQKENI. In nucleotides, the CDR3 is TGTGCCAGCTCCCTCGGACTAGCGGGATCGGAGACCCAGTACTTC. Its protein product is CASSLGLAGSETQYF.

This clone was seen only a few times. The chain links TRBV5-1 to TRBJ1-2, with D tentatively TRBD1 (5 bases). This CDR3 comprises 12 residues. Germline V gene lookup returns CDR1 SGHRS and CDR2 YFSETQ. V lost 3 bases to trimming and J lost 4 bases, with 7 bases between them. This chain's CDR3 is CASSSDSYGYTF. DNA for the CDR3: TGCGCCAGCAGCTCTGACAGCTATGGCTACACCTTC.

This chain uses TRBV5-6 with TRBJ2-7; tentatively, D is TRBD1 (5 bases). Germline assignment: CDR1 SGHDT and CDR2 YYEEEE. Trimming stripped 4 bases from V and 0 bases from J, with 11 bases between. The CDR3 is 14 residues long. As DNA, the CDR3 is TGTGCCAGCAGCCAGAGACAGAGCTCCTACGAGCAGTACGTC. Amino acids: CASSQRQSSYEQYV.

The chain employs TRBV10-1 and TRBJ2-5, with 7 nucleotides matching TRBD1. Germline V gene data show CDR1 as WNHNN and CDR2 as SYGVQD (reference sequence). J was trimmed by 6 bases and V by 3 bases; bases with no gene match: 4. CDR3 length equals 13 residues. As DNA, the CDR3 is TGCGCCAGCAGTGACCGGACAGGAAAGACCCAGTACTTC. It is translated as CASSDRTGKTQYF.

This chain links TRBV24-1 with TRBJ1-2; weak D call: TRBD1 (6 bases). The CDR3 sequence is 14 residues long. CDR1 KGHDR and CDR2 SFDVKD come from the germline V gene. Between the trimmed V and J ends, which lost 5 bases and 2 bases, there was a span of 11 bases. CDR3 in amino acids: CATSGFRGNYGYTF. For the CDR3, the DNA is TGTGCCACCAGTGGGTTCAGGGGCAACTATGGCTACACCTTC.